One sample yielded the 14 T cell receptor beta chains listed below, sequenced in a study of blood T cell repertoires in COVID-19. The table came from immunoSEQ multiplex PCR; TCRdb's copy has only in-frame clones and leaves some out. The data hold 130,000 or so clones, with about 85% observed a single time. The sample was peripheral blood. Receptors were obtained from a human donor in a cohort sampled during active COVID-19.

This sequence joins TRBV20-1 and TRBJ1-6, with D unclear. Per the germline V gene, CDR1 is DFQATT and CDR2 is SNEGSKA (reference sequence). Trimming left V 3 bases short and J 8 bases short, with 14 bases between. This CDR3 has 14 residues. The CDR3 DNA sequence: TGCAGTGCTAGTCGGGGAGGCCCCGATTCACCCCTCCACTTT. It codes for CSASRGGPDSPLHF.

This clone was recorded only once. The J gene is TRBJ1-2, the V gene TRBV7-2; the D gene is possibly TRBD1 (6 bases). The V gene lost 2 bases and the J gene lost 3 bases, with 16 bases spanning the gap. Germline V gene sequence: CDR1 SGHTA, CDR2 FQGNSA. The CDR3 length is 16 residues. The DNA for the CDR3 is TGTGCCAGCAGCTTAACGTCGGACAGCCGCTACTATGGCTACACCTTC. Translated: CASSLTSDSRYYGYTF.

The chain has TRBV6-5 and TRBJ1-1; tentatively, D is TRBD1 (5 bases). Germline V CDR1 and CDR2: MNHEY, SVGAGI. V lost 6 bases, J lost 11 bases, and 13 bases lay in between. This CDR3 contains 11 residues. This CDR3 reads CASSGGLGAFF. CDR3 DNA: TGTGCCAGCAGCGGGGGGTTGGGGGCTTTCTTT.

The chain uses TRBV19 and TRBJ1-2; TRBD1 might be the D (6 bases). The CDR3 totals 15 residues. The germline V gene encodes CDR1 LNHDA and CDR2 SQIVND (reference sequence). The V end was cut by 3 bases, the J end by 4 bases, with 15 bases between. The CDR3 region has the DNA TGTGCCAGTAGTATCACAGGGAGTTACGGCTATGGCTACACCTTC. Its protein is CASSITGSYGYGYTF.

This clone has just one count. This rearrangement joins TRBV30 to TRBJ1-6; no clear D gene. Germline V gene sequence: CDR1 GTSNPN, CDR2 SVGIG (reference sequence). The CDR3 has 14 amino acids. Trimming took 3 bases from V and 6 from J, leaving 12 bases between them. The CDR3 sequence is CAWSPIAGNSPLHF. The CDR3 nucleotides read TGTGCCTGGAGCCCAATCGCCGGTAATTCACCCCTCCACTTT.

The chain employs TRBV6-2 or TRBV6-3 and TRBJ2-3; D not resolved. CDR3 length equals 12 residues. Per the germline V gene, CDR1 is MNHEY and CDR2 is SVGEGT. Trimming left V 5 bases short and J 6 bases short, with 9 bases between. The CDR3 coding sequence is TGTGCCAGCAGTACGCAGTACGATACGCAGTATTTT. The encoded protein is CASSTQYDTQYF.

V gene TRBV5-1 combines with J gene TRBJ2-5; TRBD2 matches 11 bases. Germline V CDR1 and CDR2: SGHRS, YFSETQ. The CDR3 contains 15 residues. Trimming cost V 5 bases and J 5 bases; bases outside gene matches: 8. CDR3 in DNA: TGCGCCAGCAGATTAGCGGGGGGGAACGCCGAGACCCAGTACTTC. This encodes CASRLAGGNAETQYF.

The chain is built from TRBV7-2 and TRBJ2-3, with D possibly TRBD2 on 5 matching bases. The V and J ends lost 5 bases and 1 base respectively, with 19 bases between them. Germline V gene lookup returns CDR1 SGHTA and CDR2 FQGNSA. The CDR3 is 17 amino acids. CDR3 coding DNA: TGTGCCAGCAGCCGGCCCGGACTTATACGGGGCACAGATACGCAGTATTTT. Its protein is CASSRPGLIRGTDTQYF. Drawing the rest from reference TRBV7-2 and TRBJ2-3, the complete variable domain is GAGVSQSPSNKVTEKGKDVELRCDPISGHTALYWYRQSLGQGLEFLIYFQGNSAPDKSGLPSDRFSAERTGGSVSTLTIQRTQQEDSAVYLCASSRPGLIRGTDTQYFGPGTRLTVL.

V gene TRBV19 combines with J gene TRBJ1-1; TRBD1 agrees at 9 bases. V was clipped by 10 bases and J by 4 bases; unmatched bases: 7. Germline lookup yields CDR1 LNHDA and CDR2 SQIVND (reference sequence). The CDR3 totals 13 residues. CDR3: CATATTGGTEAFF. The CDR3 nucleotides read TGTGCCACCGCAACGACAGGGGGCACTGAAGCTTTCTTT.

The chain employs TRBV4-3 and TRBJ1-2; possibly TRBD1 for D (5 bases). The CDR3 has 14 amino acids. V was pared by 0 bases and J by 7 bases, with 12 bases between. Germline loops: CDR1 LGHNA, CDR2 YSLEER. DNA of the CDR3: TGCGCCAGCAGCCAAGAGGCGGGGGTGAGTGGCTACACCTTC. Translation: CASSQEAGVSGYTF.

In its sample, this clone was seen a few times. This chain links TRBV5-1 with TRBJ1-6, with D uncertain. This CDR3 comprises 17 residues. V dropped 0 bases and J dropped 0 bases, with 10 bases sitting between them. Looked up from germline, CDR1 is SGHRS and CDR2 is YFSETQ. CDR3 region: CASSLETPSSYNSPLHF. CDR3 DNA sequence: TGCGCCAGCAGCTTGGAGACACCCAGCTCCTATAATTCACCCCTCCACTTT.

The chain uses TRBV20-1 and TRBJ1-5; a possible D gene is TRBD1 (5 bases). The V end was cut by 3 bases, the J end by 10 bases, with 10 bases between. In germline, CDR1 is DFQATT, CDR2 SNEGSKA (reference sequence). The CDR3 loop spans 11 amino acids. DNA for the CDR3: TGCAGTGCTAGTGACGGGGGACCCCAGCATTTT. The encoded protein is CSASDGGPQHF.

For this clone: The sample contains more than one DNA sequence encoding this CDR3. The rearrangement uses TRBV7-2 and TRBJ2-5; 12 nucleotides match TRBD1. Unmatched junction bases numbered 6, after V lost 5 bases and J lost 5 bases. The CDR3 spans 15 residues. Germline V gives CDR1 SGHTA, CDR2 FQGNSA. CDR3 DNA sequence: TGTGCCAGCAGCCGGGACAGGGGGCGGCAGGAGACCCAGTACTTC. It specifies CASSRDRGRQETQYF.

This clone was detected only once. The chain uses TRBV10-2 and TRBJ2-7, with D maybe TRBD2 (5 bases). V was trimmed by 6 bases and J by 0 bases, leaving 9 bases between them. This CDR3 spans 13 amino acids. Germline V gives CDR1 WSHSY, CDR2 SAAADI. The CDR3 sequence: CASSPGSSYEQYV. The CDR3 DNA is TGCGCCAGCAGCCCGGGGAGCTCCTACGAGCAGTACGTC.